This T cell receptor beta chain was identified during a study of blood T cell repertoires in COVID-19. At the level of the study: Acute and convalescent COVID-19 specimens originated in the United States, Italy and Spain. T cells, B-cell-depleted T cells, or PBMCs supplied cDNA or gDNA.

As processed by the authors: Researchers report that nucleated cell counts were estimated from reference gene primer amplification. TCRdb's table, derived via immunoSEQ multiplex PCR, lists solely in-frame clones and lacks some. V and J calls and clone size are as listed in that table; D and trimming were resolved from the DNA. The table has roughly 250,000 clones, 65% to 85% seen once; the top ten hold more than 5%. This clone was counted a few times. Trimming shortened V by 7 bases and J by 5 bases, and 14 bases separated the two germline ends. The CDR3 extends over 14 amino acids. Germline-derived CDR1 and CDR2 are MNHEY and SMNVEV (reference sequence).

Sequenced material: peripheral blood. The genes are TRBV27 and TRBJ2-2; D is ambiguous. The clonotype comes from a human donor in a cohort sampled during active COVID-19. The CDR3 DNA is TGTGCCAGCAAGAGTCTAGTCATAACCGGGGAGCTGTTTTTT. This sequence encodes CASKSLVITGELFF.